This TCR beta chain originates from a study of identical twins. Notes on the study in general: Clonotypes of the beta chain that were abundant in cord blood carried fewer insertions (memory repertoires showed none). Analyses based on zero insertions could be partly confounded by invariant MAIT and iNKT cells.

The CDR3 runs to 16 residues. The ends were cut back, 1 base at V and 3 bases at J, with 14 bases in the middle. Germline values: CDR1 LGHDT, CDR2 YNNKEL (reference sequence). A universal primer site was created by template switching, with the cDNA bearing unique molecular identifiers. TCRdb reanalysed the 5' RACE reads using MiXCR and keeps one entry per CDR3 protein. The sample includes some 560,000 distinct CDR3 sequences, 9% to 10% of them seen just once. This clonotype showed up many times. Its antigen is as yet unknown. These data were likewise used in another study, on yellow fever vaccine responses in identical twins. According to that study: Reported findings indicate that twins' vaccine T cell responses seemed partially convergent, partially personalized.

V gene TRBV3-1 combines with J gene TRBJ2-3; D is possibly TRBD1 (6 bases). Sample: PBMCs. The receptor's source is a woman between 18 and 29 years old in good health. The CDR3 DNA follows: TGTGCCAGCAGCCAAGCGGGGACACCTTCTACAGATACGCAGTATTTT. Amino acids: CASSQAGTPSTDTQYF.